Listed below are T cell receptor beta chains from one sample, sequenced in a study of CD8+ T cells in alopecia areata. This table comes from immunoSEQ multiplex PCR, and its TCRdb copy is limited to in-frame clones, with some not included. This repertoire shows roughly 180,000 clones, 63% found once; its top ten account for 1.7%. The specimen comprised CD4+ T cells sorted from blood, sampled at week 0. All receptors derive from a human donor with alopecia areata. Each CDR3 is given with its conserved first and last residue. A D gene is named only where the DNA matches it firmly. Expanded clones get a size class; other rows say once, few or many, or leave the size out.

CASSSPGGQAKEQFF	TGTGCCAGCAGCTCCCCGGGTGGGCAAGCTAAGGAGCAGTTCTTC	-	TRBV4-2	TRBJ2-1	-
CAWSVLPSGGQETQYF	TGTGCCTGGAGTGTTCTGCCTAGCGGGGGACAAGAGACCCAGTACTTC	TRBD2	TRBV30	TRBJ2-5	-
CASSTTYKNTEAFF	TGTGCCAGTAGTACCACCTACAAGAACACTGAAGCTTTCTTT	-	TRBV19	TRBJ1-1	-
CSAETVMNTEAFF	TGCAGCGCAGAGACAGTCATGAACACTGAAGCTTTCTTT	-	TRBV29-1	TRBJ1-1	few
CSVGGGSNQPQHF	TGCAGCGTCGGGGGGGGTAGCAATCAGCCCCAGCATTTT	-	TRBV29-1	TRBJ1-5	-
CASSLSDLSNQPQHF	TGTGCCAGCAGCTTGTCGGACCTAAGCAATCAGCCCCAGCATTTT	-	TRBV7-6	TRBJ1-5	few
CSFAPPGQTYKLFF	TGCAGCTTTGCCCCCCCGGGACAGACCTATAAACTGTTTTTT	TRBD1	TRBV29-1	TRBJ1-4	-
CASRAEWGGKDIQYF	TGTGCCAGCAGGGCGGAATGGGGGGGAAAGGACATTCAGTACTTC	TRBD2	TRBV25-1	TRBJ2-4	-
CASSLATVRPEQFF	TGTGCCAGCAGCTTAGCGACGGTGAGGCCCGAGCAGTTCTTC	-	TRBV7-8	TRBJ2-1	-
CASGRVGGIQYF	TGTGCCAGCGGTAGGGTGGGAGGCATTCAGTACTTC	-	TRBV28	TRBJ2-4	few
CASSQVGGGAGNEQFF	TGTGCCAGCAGCCAAGTTGGCGGGGGGGCCGGCAATGAGCAGTTCTTC	TRBD2	TRBV14	TRBJ2-1	-
CASSQDLDSNYGYTF	TGCGCCAGCAGCCAAGATCTAGACAGTAACTATGGCTACACCTTC	-	TRBV4-3	TRBJ1-2	-
CASSPRTGIFPSGANVLTF	TGTGCCAGCAGCCCCCGGACCGGGATCTTTCCCTCTGGGGCCAACGTCCTGACTTTC	-	TRBV9	TRBJ2-6	-
CSAEEGTNTEAFF	TGCAGCGCGGAAGAAGGAACAAACACTGAAGCTTTCTTT	-	TRBV29-1	TRBJ1-1	few
CSVSPRSDTQYF	TGCAGCGTTTCTCCCCGGTCAGATACGCAGTATTTT	-	TRBV29-1	TRBJ2-3	-
CASIQGWAGELFF	TGTGCCAGCATACAGGGATGGGCCGGGGAGCTGTTTTTT	-	TRBV5-6	TRBJ2-2	-
CASSLGPTGARDDEQYF	TGTGCCAGCAGCTTAGGGCCGACAGGGGCGCGGGACGACGAGCAGTACTTC	TRBD1	TRBV7-2	TRBJ2-7	-
CSSTSGVNTQYF	TGCAGCTCAACCTCAGGGGTGAATACGCAGTATTTT	-	TRBV29-1	TRBJ2-3	-
CATSPFVGGYEQYF	TGTGCCACCAGCCCATTCGTGGGTGGGTACGAGCAGTACTTC	-	TRBV15	TRBJ2-7	once
CAISDLQGSSYEQYF	TGTGCCATCAGCGACCTACAGGGGAGCTCCTACGAGCAGTACTTC	TRBD1	TRBV10-3	TRBJ2-7	-
CASGLVPGIQYF	TGTGCTAGTGGTTTGGTACCGGGCATTCAGTACTTC	-	TRBV12-5	TRBJ2-4	few
CASSLVFGAGEQFF	TGTGCCAGCAGCTTAGTGTTTGGCGCTGGTGAGCAGTTCTTC	-	TRBV7-2	TRBJ2-1	medium-sized
CASSSSVIQETQYF	TGTGCCAGCAGTTCATCGGTGATCCAAGAGACCCAGTACTTC	-	TRBV25-1	TRBJ2-5	-
CASLQGVNTEAFF	TGTGCCAGCCTCCAGGGAGTGAACACTGAAGCTTTCTTT	-	TRBV2	TRBJ1-1	-
CASSLVLAGEQYF	TGCGCCAGCAGCTTGGTTTTAGCGGGTGAGCAGTACTTC	TRBD2	TRBV5-1	TRBJ2-7	-
CASSLADNQPQHF	TGTGCCAGCAGCTTAGCCGATAATCAGCCCCAGCATTTT	-	TRBV7-2	TRBJ1-5	-
CASGEGSPPDTQYF	TGCGCCAGCGGGGAGGGGAGTCCTCCGGATACGCAGTATTTT	TRBD2	TRBV5-1	TRBJ2-3	once
CASSLAAGEETFF	TGCGCCAGCAGCTTGGCGGCGGGGGAGGAGACTTTCTTT	-	TRBV5-1	TRBJ1-1	-
CASSYGFSYEQYF	TGTGCCAGCAGTTACGGGTTCAGCTACGAGCAGTACTTC	-	TRBV6-6	TRBJ2-7	-
CASSLGSSGGERFF	TGTGCCAGCAGCTTAGGATCTAGCGGGGGGGAACGGTTCTTC	TRBD2	TRBV7-2	TRBJ2-1	few
CACAYRAPGELFF	TGTGCCTGTGCCTACAGGGCCCCCGGGGAGCTGTTTTTT	-	TRBV30	TRBJ2-2	-
CASSQDGNYGYTF	TGCGCCAGCAGCCAAGACGGTAACTATGGCTACACCTTC	-	TRBV4-1	TRBJ1-2	-
CAWRSAAPSGYTF	TGTGCCTGGAGGTCGGCAGCCCCGTCTGGCTACACCTTC	-	TRBV30	TRBJ1-2	few
CASSGQLSPLHF	TGTGCCAGCAGCGGCCAACTTTCACCCCTCCACTTT	-	TRBV28	TRBJ1-6	-
CASSFSGGIEQYF	TGCGCCAGCAGCTTTAGCGGGGGGATCGAGCAGTACTTC	TRBD2	TRBV5-1	TRBJ2-7	few
CASSRNQGGTTEAFF	TGTGCCAGCAGCCGAAATCAAGGGGGCACCACTGAAGCTTTCTTT	TRBD1	TRBV7-2	TRBJ1-1	-
CAWGGQGNQPQHF	TGTGCCTGGGGGGGACAGGGAAATCAGCCCCAGCATTTT	TRBD1	TRBV30	TRBJ1-5	-
CASSARDAGANVLTF	TGTGCCAGCAGCGCGAGGGATGCTGGGGCCAACGTCCTGACTTTC	-	TRBV5-7	TRBJ2-6	-
CASSPTFFRNTEAFF	TGTGCCAGCAGTCCCACTTTTTTCCGGAACACTGAAGCTTTCTTT	-	TRBV27	TRBJ1-1	many
CSVLWVNTEAFF	TGCAGCGTTCTGTGGGTGAACACTGAAGCTTTCTTT	-	TRBV29-1	TRBJ1-1	few
CSVEQGNTEAFF	TGCAGCGTTGAACAGGGTAACACTGAAGCTTTCTTT	-	TRBV29-1	TRBJ1-1	-
CASSQEGTGNTEAFF	TGCGCCAGCAGCCAAGAGGGGACAGGGAACACTGAAGCTTTCTTT	TRBD1	TRBV4-3	TRBJ1-1	few
CASSLDPTGAEGGEAFF	TGTGCCAGCAGCTTAGACCCCACGGGGGCGGAGGGCGGTGAAGCTTTCTTT	-	TRBV7-6	TRBJ1-1	once
CASTFLPGQGVTEQYF	TGTGCCAGCACTTTCTTACCGGGGCAGGGAGTGACCGAGCAGTACTTC	-	TRBV11-2	TRBJ2-7	-
CASSFGTLRNNEQFF	TGTGCCAGCAGCTTTGGGACACTTCGAAACAATGAGCAGTTCTTC	-	TRBV5-6	TRBJ2-1	-
CASSLSGARNYGYTF	TGTGCCAGCAGTTTATCGGGGGCACGGAACTATGGCTACACCTTC	-	TRBV27	TRBJ1-2	few
CASSPTGGSYNEQFF	TGTGCCAGCAGTCCGACAGGGGGCTCCTACAATGAGCAGTTCTTC	TRBD1	TRBV28	TRBJ2-1	once
CASSERSGGGNQPQHF	TGTGCCAGCAGTGAAAGGTCCGGGGGCGGCAATCAGCCCCAGCATTTT	-	TRBV2	TRBJ1-5	few
CSVEGGFRSVTEAFF	TGCAGCGTTGAGGGGGGTTTTCGGAGCGTCACTGAAGCTTTCTTT	-	TRBV29-1	TRBJ1-1	-